The text below deals with one T cell receptor beta chain. Its specificity is not known. The sample comes from a study of post-analysis software for immune sequencing data. Findings of the study overall: Controls showed lower frequencies than patients for 4 or 5 TRBV segments, and TRBV5-6, TRBV5-1 and TRBV20-1 were among these.

The authors incorporated unique molecular identifiers into the TCR beta cDNA libraries. TCRdb redid the calling of the PCR reads with MiXCR, one entry per CDR3 protein. The sample records some 700,000 distinct CDR3 sequences, about 60% being singletons. There are 16 residues in the CDR3. The germline CDR1 and CDR2 sequences are SGHTA and FQGNSA. V was cut by 1 base and J by 0 bases, with 9 bases left in between. The specimen sequenced was blood. The TCR was taken from a girl aged 2 to 10 with multiple sclerosis. V usage is TRBV7-2 and J usage is TRBJ1-4, with D maybe TRBD1 (5 bases). The CDR3 DNA sequence: TGTGCCAGCAGCTTAGTTCCGGGACCAACTAATGAAAAACTGTTTTTT. Its translation: CASSLVPGPTNEKLFF.